These 22 T cell receptor beta chains were all obtained from the same sample, sequenced in a study of blood T cell repertoires in COVID-19. Libraries were prepared by immunoSEQ multiplex PCR; TCRdb keeps only in-frame clonotypes and omits some of them. The sample has approximately 28,000 clones; approximately 77% are singletons. What was sequenced was peripheral blood. Receptor source: a man older than 75 with active or convalescent COVID-19.

CDR3 nucleotides: TGTGCCAGCAGCCACACAGGGGAGAGATCGTGGGACCTTTTGAACACTGAAGCTTTCTTT. Protein product: CASSHTGERSWDLLNTEAFF. This chain joins TRBV6-6 and TRBJ1-1; the match to TRBD1 covers 7 bases. J was trimmed by 0 bases and V by 6 bases; bases with no gene match: 22. Germline V gives CDR1 MNHNY, CDR2 SVGAGI (reference sequence). The CDR3 sequence is 20 residues long.

CDR3 coding DNA: TGTGCCAGCAGTACTCCCCTCCGGGACAGGGTGGGCACCGGGGAGCTGTTTTTT. Its translation is CASSTPLRDRVGTGELFF. V is TRBV27 and J is TRBJ2-2; TRBD1 matches 9 bases. There are 18 residues in the CDR3. V shed 5 bases and J 4 bases; nucleotides not matched to a gene: 14. CDR1 is MNHEY and CDR2 is SMNVEV in the germline V gene (reference sequence).

The V and J genes are TRBV5-1 and TRBJ1-4; 7 nucleotides align to TRBD1. The germline CDR1 and CDR2 sequences are SGHRS and YFSETQ. V was pared by 0 bases and J by 8 bases, with 4 bases of the junction left unmatched. This CDR3 region has 14 residues. In nucleotides, the CDR3 is TGCGCCAGCAGCTTGGCAGGGGGTCGGGAAAAACTGTTTTTT. This encodes CASSLAGGREKLFF.

This chain links TRBV21-1 with TRBJ2-1; the table calls TRBD2, which could not be checked here. TRBV21-1 constitutes a pseudogene. This CDR3 is built from 15 residues. The DNA of the CDR3 is TGTGCCAGCAGCACTGGCGGGGTATCTGGCAATGAGCAGTTCTTC. Its translation: CASSTGGVSGNEQFF.

The gene calls are TRBV28 and TRBJ2-7, with 7 positions matching TRBD2. J lost 1 base, V lost 6 bases, and 6 bases had no gene match. CDR1 and CDR2 (germline): MDHEN, SYDVKM. The CDR3 covers 14 residues. For the CDR3, the DNA is TGTGCCAGCAGGGACCTAGCGGAGTCCTACGAGCAGTACTTC. Translation: CASRDLAESYEQYF.

The gene calls are TRBV7-3 and TRBJ1-1; no reliable D call. Trimming took off 3 bases at V and 1 base at J, with 9 bases between the two ends. Germline V gives CDR1 SGHTA, CDR2 FQGTGA. This CDR3 has 14 amino acids. This CDR3 reads CASSLAGGNTEAFF. For the CDR3, the DNA is TGTGCCAGCAGCTTGGCAGGAGGGAACACTGAAGCTTTCTTT.

CDR3 in amino acids: CASSQGKNRGLTNEKLFF. Written as DNA, the CDR3 is TGTGCCAGCAGCCAAGGGAAAAACAGGGGTCTAACTAATGAAAAACTGTTTTTT. The chain couples TRBV3-1 (or the pseudogene TRBV3-2) to TRBJ1-4; 7 bases line up with TRBD1. Germline V gene lookup returns CDR1 LGHDT and CDR2 YNNKEL (reference sequence). This CDR3 has 18 residues. Losses at the gene ends were 1 base for V and 1 base for J; bases not matched to a gene: 9.

The V gene is TRBV5-1, the J gene TRBJ2-1; D is unresolved. CDR1 and CDR2 from the germline V gene are SGHRS and YFSETQ. V gave up 2 bases and J gave up 0 bases, with 9 bases separating them. CDR3 length: 15 residues. The CDR3 loop is CASSFGASSYNEQFF. As DNA, the CDR3 is TGCGCCAGCAGCTTTGGCGCTAGCTCCTACAATGAGCAGTTCTTC.

A few counts support this clone. The chain uses TRBV4-2 and TRBJ1-2; the D gene is possibly TRBD1 (6 bases). Trimming pared 0 bases from V and 3 bases from J, leaving 14 bases between. The germline gives CDR1 LGHNA, CDR2 YNFKEQ. The CDR3 runs 16 residues. CDR3 sequence (DNA): TGTGCCAGCAGCCAAGAACGGGGGGCGCAGGACTATGGCTACACCTTC. Residues: CASSQERGAQDYGYTF.

This clone came up once. The chain is built from TRBV19 and TRBJ2-1, with 9 bases aligning to TRBD1. CDR3 size: 17 residues. V lost 5 bases to trimming and J lost 0 bases; unmatched junction nucleotides: 8. CDR1 is LNHDA and CDR2 is SQIVND in the germline V gene (reference sequence). CDR3 region: CASSRPGQGSSYNEQFF. The CDR3 DNA sequence: TGTGCCAGTAGTCGACCGGGACAGGGAAGCTCCTACAATGAGCAGTTCTTC. The whole variable domain, filled in from reference TRBV19 and TRBJ2-1, reads DGGITQSPKYLFRKEGQNVTLSCEQNLNHDAMYWYRQDPGQGLRLIYYSQIVNDFQKGDIAEGYSVSREKKESFPLTVTSAQKNPTAFYLCASSRPGQGSSYNEQFFGPGTRLTVL.

The rearrangement joins TRBV7-3 to TRBJ1-3, with TRBD1 as a possible D gene (5 bases). Germline CDR1 reads SGHTA; CDR2 reads FQGTGA. Trimming removed 3 bases at V and 0 bases at J, with 9 bases between. The CDR3 runs to 15 residues. Here the CDR3 reads CASSFSGGSGNTIYF. In nucleotides, the CDR3 is TGTGCCAGCAGCTTTAGCGGGGGCTCTGGAAACACCATATATTTT.

Only one count was recorded for this clone. The rearrangement uses TRBV6-2 or TRBV6-3 and TRBJ2-2, with a weak D call TRBD2 (5 bases). The V gene lost 4 bases and the J gene lost 1 base, with 7 bases spanning the gap. This CDR3 contains 14 residues. Germline-derived CDR1 and CDR2 are MNHEY and SVGEGT. CDR3 sequence reads: CASSLLENTGELFF. The DNA for the CDR3 is TGTGCCAGCAGTTTACTAGAGAACACCGGGGAGCTGTTTTTT.

This clone was seen a handful of times. This rearrangement joins TRBV5-1 to TRBJ2-7; possibly TRBD2 for D (6 bases). CDR1 and CDR2 from the germline V gene are SGHRS and YFSETQ. V lost 6 bases and J 0 bases, leaving 13 bases between the germline ends. CDR3 length: 14 amino acids. CDR3 region: CASTSGLSSYEQYF. CDR3 nucleotides: TGCGCCAGCACGAGCGGGTTAAGCTCCTACGAGCAGTACTTC.

The V call is TRBV5-1, the J call TRBJ1-2; the match to TRBD1 covers 8 bases. This CDR3 has 14 amino acids. Germline V gives CDR1 SGHRS, CDR2 YFSETQ. V was pared by 1 base and J by 12 bases, with 11 bases of the junction left unmatched. This chain's CDR3 is CASSLSSGGQGNTF. The CDR3 nucleotides are TGCGCCAGCAGCTTGTCTTCAGGGGGCCAGGGGAACACCTTC.

This rearrangement joins TRBV7-2 to TRBJ2-2; perhaps TRBD2 as D (6 bases). The CDR3 length is 15 residues. Germline V lookup: CDR1 SGHTA, CDR2 FQGNSA. Trimming removed 5 bases at V and 2 bases at J, with 12 bases between. CDR3: CASSPRGTNTGELFF. The CDR3 DNA follows: TGTGCCAGCAGCCCCCGAGGGACTAACACCGGGGAGCTGTTTTTT.

This clone was found once. This chain joins TRBV5-1 and TRBJ2-3, with D maybe TRBD1 (5 bases). The CDR3 covers 14 residues. Trimming left V 7 bases short and J 2 bases short, with 14 bases between. Germline assignment: CDR1 SGHRS and CDR2 YFSETQ. CDR3 protein: CASFKGHNTDTQYF. DNA of the CDR3: TGCGCCAGCTTTAAGGGGCATAACACAGATACGCAGTATTTT.

V is TRBV2 and J is TRBJ1-5, with unresolved D. The ends were cut back, 5 bases at V and 3 bases at J, with 11 bases in the middle. Germline CDR1 SNHLY, CDR2 FYNNEI. The CDR3 length is 14 residues. The CDR3 spells CASSPDMSNQPQHF. The CDR3 DNA reads as TGTGCCAGCAGTCCTGACATGTCCAATCAGCCCCAGCATTTT.

The J gene is TRBJ2-5, the V gene TRBV2, with 8 positions matching TRBD2. Germline lookup yields CDR1 SNHLY and CDR2 FYNNEI. The CDR3 length is 16 residues. The ends lost 2 bases at V and 2 bases at J; junction bases unmatched: 7. CDR3: CASSERRGTRQETQYF. CDR3 coding DNA: TGTGCCAGCAGTGAACGCCGCGGGACTAGACAAGAGACCCAGTACTTC.

The chain's CDR3 is CSAPFPGEAFF. The CDR3 nucleotides are TGCAGTGCTCCCTTTCCGGGTGAAGCTTTCTTT. This chain links TRBV20-1 with TRBJ1-1; D gene ambiguous. The germline V gene encodes CDR1 DFQATT and CDR2 SNEGSKA (reference sequence). V was shortened by 5 bases and J by 7 bases, with 11 bases between the two germline ends. CDR3 length: 11 amino acids.

This CDR3 reads CASSDGWNEKLFF. CDR3 nucleotides: TGTGCCAGCAGTGACGGTTGGAATGAAAAACTGTTTTTT. The chain recombines TRBV25-1 with TRBJ1-4; unclear D gene. Trimming shortened V by 3 bases and J by 5 bases, and 7 bases separated the two germline ends. CDR1 and CDR2 from the germline V gene are MGHDK and SYGVNS. The CDR3 consists of 13 residues.

In the case of this clone: The sample holds other DNA sequences that translate to the same CDR3. The chain is built from TRBV7-2 and TRBJ1-1, with 8 bases lining up with TRBD1. V shed 5 bases and J 4 bases; nucleotides not matched to a gene: 3. CDR3 length equals 13 residues. CDR1 and CDR2 from the germline V gene are SGHTA and FQGNSA. Written as DNA, the CDR3 is TGTGCCAGCAGCACGGACAGGGCCACTGAAGCTTTCTTT. Protein product: CASSTDRATEAFF.

The rearrangement uses TRBV6-5 and TRBJ1-2; TRBD1 agrees at 8 bases. V gave up 5 bases and J gave up 3 bases; unmatched junction bases: 5. CDR3 length equals 14 residues. Looked up from germline, CDR1 is MNHEY and CDR2 is SVGAGI. The CDR3 DNA reads TGTGCCAGCAGTCCTCGGGACAGGTACTATGGCTACACCTTC. Its translation: CASSPRDRYYGYTF.